A selection of T cell receptor beta chains follows, all from one sample in a study of cytomegalovirus exposure and HLA in healthy donors. Profiling relied on immunoSEQ multiplex PCR, and the TCRdb table lists in-frame clones only, not all of them. The repertoire holds about 160,000 clones, with around 92% as singletons. The specimen sequenced was PBMCs. These receptors were obtained from a woman aged 18-29 years in good health and CMV-seropositive. CDR3s include the opening cysteine and the closing phenylalanine or tryptophan. Each record gives: V gene, J gene, clone size, D gene, CDR3 protein, CDR3 DNA. D genes are given only for firm matches. A row's size may be missing; if present it is once, few, many or a size class.

>TRBV18|TRBJ1-2|-|TRBD1
CASSGDRVYGYTF
TGTGCCAGCTCAGGGGACAGGGTCTATGGCTACACCTTC
>TRBV7-2|TRBJ1-2|-|-
CASSPGFHGYTF
TGTGCCAGCAGTCCAGGATTCCATGGCTACACCTTC
>TRBV18|TRBJ1-4|once|-
CASSLLTQATNEKLFF
TGTGCCAGCTCCCTCTTAACCCAGGCAACTAATGAAAAACTGTTTTTT
>TRBV30|TRBJ2-7|once|TRBD2
CAWTSGPYEQYF
TGTGCCTGGACTAGCGGACCCTACGAGCAGTACTTC
>TRBV10-3|TRBJ2-7|-|-
CAISESPGSVYEQYF
TGTGCCATCAGTGAGTCACCAGGGTCGGTCTACGAGCAGTACTTC
>TRBV30|TRBJ1-1|few|-
CAWSVQVNTEAFF
TGTGCCTGGAGTGTACAGGTGAACACTGAAGCTTTCTTT
>TRBV9|TRBJ2-3|-|-
CASSPPSSTDTQYF
TGTGCCAGCAGCCCCCCCTCTAGCACAGATACGCAGTATTTT
>TRBV28|TRBJ2-7|-|TRBD2
CASTTTSGRYEQYF
TGTGCCAGCACCACTACTAGCGGGAGGTACGAGCAGTACTTC
>TRBV19|TRBJ1-1|-|-
CASSIAGTEAFF
TGTGCCAGTAGTATAGCCGGCACTGAAGCTTTCTTT
>TRBV6-5|TRBJ2-7|-|-
CASKVNRQEAYEQYF
TGTGCCAGCAAGGTGAACCGACAGGAGGCCTACGAGCAGTACTTC
>TRBV28|TRBJ1-4|-|TRBD1
CASSTTGIGNEKLFF
TGTGCCAGCAGTACGACAGGGATTGGTAATGAAAAACTGTTTTTT
>TRBV7-2|TRBJ2-7|-|-
CASSSRNLEQYF
TGTGCCAGCAGCTCTAGAAATCTCGAGCAGTACTTC
>TRBV5-1|TRBJ1-4|-|TRBD1
CASRGQGAFREKLFF
TGCGCCAGCAGGGGTCAGGGGGCATTTCGGGAAAAACTGTTTTTT
>TRBV5-1|TRBJ2-1|-|TRBD2
CASSSGLAAYYNEQFF
TGCGCCAGCAGCTCGGGACTAGCGGCATACTACAATGAGCAGTTCTTC
>TRBV15|TRBJ1-5|-|-
CATSRYNQPQHF
TGTGCCACCAGCAGGTATAATCAGCCCCAGCATTTT
>TRBV6-1|TRBJ2-7|-|-
CASGALERAPYEQYF
TGTGCCAGCGGGGCTCTTGAGCGGGCCCCCTACGAGCAGTACTTC
>TRBV7-8|TRBJ1-3|-|-
CASSPRVWGNTIYF
TGTGCCAGCAGCCCCAGGGTGTGGGGAAACACCATATATTTT
>TRBV7-2|TRBJ2-1|-|TRBD2
CASSLVGTSIDEQFF
TGTGCCAGCAGCTTAGTGGGGACTAGCATCGATGAGCAGTTCTTC
>TRBV9|TRBJ1-3|-|-
CASSVAGIFGNTIYF
TGTGCCAGCAGCGTGGCAGGGATCTTCGGAAACACCATATATTTT
>TRBV9|TRBJ2-1|-|TRBD2
CASSVDEREGHYNEQFF
TGTGCCAGCAGCGTAGATGAGCGGGAGGGCCATTACAATGAGCAGTTCTTC
>TRBV25-1|TRBJ2-3|-|-
CASSEPGTDTQYF
TGTGCCAGCAGTGAACCAGGCACAGATACGCAGTATTTT
>TRBV29-1|TRBJ2-3|-|TRBD2
CSVASGTRTDTQYF
TGCAGCGTTGCCTCCGGGACTAGAACAGATACGCAGTATTTT
>TRBV4-3|TRBJ2-1|-|-
CASSQGERAYNEQFF
TGCGCCAGCAGCCAAGGGGAGCGGGCCTACAATGAGCAGTTCTTC
>TRBV6-5|TRBJ2-3|-|-
CASSYYAEGTDTQYF
TGTGCCAGCAGTTACTATGCAGAAGGCACAGATACGCAGTATTTT
>TRBV29-1|TRBJ2-7|-|TRBD2
CSALTSRSYEQYF
TGCAGCGCCCTGACTAGCCGTTCCTACGAGCAGTACTTC
>TRBV4-2|TRBJ1-1|-|-
CASSQEGGGRAPRAFF
TGTGCCAGCAGCCAAGAGGGGGGGGGCCGGGCTCCGCGAGCTTTCTTT
>TRBV2|TRBJ1-1|-|TRBD1
CASSAGTDGTEAFF
TGTGCCAGCAGTGCCGGGACAGACGGCACTGAAGCTTTCTTT
>TRBV11-2|TRBJ2-7|-|-
CASSLEQLYEQYF
TGTGCCAGCAGCTTAGAACAGCTATACGAGCAGTACTTC
>TRBV19|TRBJ1-2|-|TRBD1
CASSVDRGRNYGYTF
TGTGCCAGTAGTGTCGACAGGGGGCGAAACTATGGCTACACCTTC
>TRBV2|TRBJ1-2|-|TRBD1
CASTHRGQVNYGYTF
TGTGCCAGCACCCACAGGGGACAGGTAAACTATGGCTACACCTTC
>TRBV2|TRBJ1-5|-|-
CASTTQGGNQPQHF
TGTGCCAGCACAACACAGGGAGGCAATCAGCCCCAGCATTTT
>TRBV4-1|TRBJ2-5|-|TRBD2
CASSQAHRGDQYF
TGCGCCAGCAGCCAAGCCCATCGGGGGGACCAGTACTTC
>TRBV4-1|TRBJ1-1|-|-
CASSLLLLEDTEAFF
TGCGCCAGCAGCCTTCTACTACTGGAGGACACTGAAGCTTTCTTT
>TRBV30|TRBJ1-2|-|TRBD1
CAWTGGINGYTF
TGTGCCTGGACAGGGGGCATCAATGGCTACACCTTC
>TRBV25-1|TRBJ2-1|-|TRBD2
CASSDRGRSSNEQFF
TGTGCCAGCAGTGACCGCGGGAGATCTAGCAATGAGCAGTTCTTC
>TRBV28|TRBJ2-5|-|-
CASRWDLQETQYF
TGTGCCAGCAGATGGGACTTGCAAGAGACCCAGTACTTC
>TRBV6-1|TRBJ1-5|-|-
CASSEAVLWGRPQHF
TGTGCCAGCAGTGAAGCGGTCTTGTGGGGGCGTCCCCAGCATTTT
>TRBV5-1|TRBJ1-2|-|-
CASTQETGNYGYTF
TGCGCCAGCACCCAAGAGACAGGAAACTATGGCTACACCTTC
>TRBV5-1|TRBJ2-5|-|TRBD2
CASSQVLRESQETQYF
TGCGCCAGCAGCCAGGTGCTGCGGGAGAGTCAAGAGACCCAGTACTTC
>TRBV5-4|TRBJ1-5|-|-
CASSLAGDNQPQHF
TGTGCCAGCAGCTTGGCAGGGGATAATCAGCCCCAGCATTTT
>TRBV10-2|TRBJ1-5|-|-
CASSESSGGNQPQHF
TGCGCCAGCAGTGAGTCGTCGGGGGGAAATCAGCCCCAGCATTTT
>TRBV11-2|TRBJ2-2|-|-
CASSQDSTNTGELFF
TGTGCCAGCAGCCAAGACAGTACGAACACCGGGGAGCTGTTTTTT
>TRBV6-5|TRBJ1-5|-|-
CASSEITGNQPQHF
TGTGCCAGCAGTGAAATAACAGGGAATCAGCCCCAGCATTTT
>TRBV10-3|TRBJ2-7|-|TRBD2
CAISDLASGSYEQYF
TGTGCCATCAGTGATCTCGCTAGCGGGAGCTACGAGCAGTACTTC
>TRBV2|TRBJ2-2|-|-
CASSPIQGGNTGELFF
TGTGCCAGCAGTCCGATCCAGGGGGGAAACACCGGGGAGCTGTTTTTT
>TRBV7-9|TRBJ2-7|-|TRBD1
CASSLTGITYEQYF
TGTGCCAGCAGCCTGACAGGGATAACCTACGAGCAGTACTTC
>TRBV19|TRBJ2-5|-|TRBD2
CASRGRARETQYF
TGTGCCAGTAGGGGGAGGGCCAGAGAGACCCAGTACTTC
>TRBV19|TRBJ1-4|-|-
CASSDRKGNEKLFF
TGTGCCAGTAGTGACAGGAAGGGAAACGAAAAACTGTTTTTT
>TRBV4-3|TRBJ2-1|-|-
CASSLIIAESYNEQFF
TGCGCCAGCAGCCTCATCATAGCAGAGTCCTACAATGAGCAGTTCTTC
>TRBV6-1|TRBJ1-2|-|-
CASSEGTVYGYTF
TGTGCCAGCAGTGAAGGGACAGTATATGGCTACACCTTC
>TRBV6-1|TRBJ2-5|-|-
CARNRGTQETQYF
TGTGCCAGAAATAGAGGCACCCAAGAGACCCAGTACTTC
>TRBV18|TRBJ2-1|few|-
CASSPPGSSYNEQFF
TGTGCCAGCTCACCACCAGGGAGCTCCTACAATGAGCAGTTCTTC
>TRBV28|TRBJ1-2|-|TRBD1
CASSLEGQGYGYTF
TGTGCCAGCAGTTTAGAGGGACAGGGCTATGGCTACACCTTC
>TRBV6-4|TRBJ2-5|-|TRBD2
CASEVVTSAHQETQYF
TGTGCCAGCGAAGTGGTGACTAGCGCCCACCAAGAGACCCAGTACTTC